The rows below give T cell receptor beta chains drawn from one sample of a study of control samples from healthy donors and cancer patients. The table came from immunoSEQ multiplex PCR; TCRdb's copy has only in-frame clones and leaves some out. The top ten clones hold just over 2% of a sample with about 180,000 clones, more than 85% of them seen once. Sample: blood. Receptors were obtained from a woman aged 40 to 50 in good health. The CDR3 runs from the conserved cysteine through the conserved F or W. The D gene is left open where the match is weak.

V: TRBV6-5
J: TRBJ1-2
D: .
CDR3: CASSYRSAYGYTF
DNA: TGTGCCAGCAGCTACCGGTCGGCCTATGGCTACACCTTC

V: TRBV29-1
J: TRBJ1-1
D: .
CDR3: CSFRTSEAFF
DNA: TGCAGCTTTCGGACGTCTGAAGCTTTCTTT

V: TRBV19
J: TRBJ2-5
D: .
CDR3: CASSSQGGYQETQYF
DNA: TGTGCCAGTAGTTCGCAAGGGGGGTACCAAGAGACCCAGTACTTC

V: TRBV6-5
J: TRBJ2-3
D: TRBD1
CDR3: CASSLRDRGTDTQYF
DNA: TGTGCCAGCAGCCTCCGGGACAGGGGCACAGATACGCAGTATTTT

V: TRBV10-2
J: TRBJ2-7
D: .
CDR3: CASSEGEQYF
DNA: TGCGCCAGCAGTGAGGGCGAGCAGTACTTC

V: TRBV10-2
J: TRBJ1-3
D: TRBD1
CDR3: CASSESTGMSSGNTIYF
DNA: TGCGCCAGCAGTGAGTCGACAGGGATGAGCTCTGGAAACACCATATATTTT

V: TRBV25-1
J: TRBJ1-1
D: .
CDR3: CASTRTANTEAFF
DNA: TGTGCCAGCACCAGGACAGCGAACACTGAAGCTTTCTTT

V: TRBV6-5
J: TRBJ2-3
D: .
CDR3: CASSYGQNTDTQYF
DNA: TGTGCCAGCAGTTACGGGCAGAACACAGATACGCAGTATTTT

V: TRBV29-1
J: TRBJ2-5
D: .
CDR3: CSVENGGAETQYF
DNA: TGCAGCGTTGAGAACGGGGGCGCGGAGACCCAGTACTTC

V: TRBV21-1
J: TRBJ2-4
D: .
CDR3: CASSKVSRSEAKNIQYF
DNA: TGTGCCAGCAGCAAAGTATCCAGGAGTGAGGCCAAAAACATTCAGTACTTC